Included here is one TCR beta chain sequence, with context. Its specific antigen is unknown. No qualities accompany the bases; no much larger clone lies one base away. The library was obtained by RT-PCR. Data came from an Illumina HiSeq 2500. In TCRdb, the public reads were trimmed at Q25 with fastp and aligned with MiXCR, with productive beta chains retained. Every CDR3 protein is listed once, alongside the most common genes and DNA of its rows. The sample table contains roughly 650,000 distinct CDR3 sequences; only one count was recorded for roughly 15% of them. Around 7.6% of the sample belongs to the ten largest clones. This record comes from a study of response to subunit inactivated influenza vaccine (dated by TCRdb to the late 2010s). About the study as a whole: To follow how T cells responded to a trivalent subunit inactivated influenza vaccine, the researchers relied on deep quantitative profiling of the T cell receptor repertoire. What the research found in general, with its limitations: According to the authors, only a limited number of new T cells may be recruited by each seasonal influenza vaccination.

Ends trimmed: V by 8 bases, J by 3 bases; bases unmatched to a gene: 7. The CDR3 measures 14 amino acids from cysteine to phenylalanine. Solely the CDR3 DNA is kept, with 42 bases framed from the first base. For CDR1 and CDR2, the germline V gene (reference sequence) lists SEHNR and FQNEAQ. This receptor was identified in a man aged 45-65 years who received an inactivated influenza vaccine. Donor details come from another sample of the same person, matched by shared clones. The input for sequencing was PBMCs from blood, taken 14 to 15 days before vaccination. The sequence is built from TRBV7-9 and TRBJ2-1, with 7 middle bases fitting TRBD2. The CDR3 reads CASGESGGYNEQFF. The base sequence is TGTGCCAGCGGTGAATCGGGGGGCTACAATGAGCAGTTCTTC.